The subject of this entry is one TCR beta chain. What it binds is not known. There are 14 residues in the CDR3. Trimming took off 2 bases at V and 3 bases at J, with 10 bases between the two ends. Germline CDR1 reads DFQATT; CDR2 reads SNEGSKA (reference sequence). This specimen belongs to a study of T cells after yellow fever vaccination. Template-switching 5'RACE yielded the TCR cDNA; a universal primer site and UMIs were added in the process. MiXCR, run by TCRdb on the 5' RACE reads, gives a single entry per CDR3 protein. The repertoire holds a few hundred thousand distinct CDR3 sequences, with roughly 20% as singletons. Whole-study findings and limits: Subsequent booster samples again held most clones from primary vaccination (around 96% CD4, 85% to 90% CD8).

The V gene is TRBV20-1, the J gene TRBJ1-4, with D tentatively TRBD1 (5 bases). This TCR was recovered from a man younger than 30 who received the YFV17D yellow fever vaccine. The source was PBMCs, collected before the yellow fever booster vaccination. CDR3 in amino acids: CSARPGAANEKLFF. The CDR3 bases are TGCAGTGCTAGACCCGGGGCGGCTAATGAAAAACTGTTTTTT.